This entry lists 9 T cell receptor beta chains sequenced from one sample in a study of shared clonotypes between healthy human individuals. Produced via immunoSEQ multiplex PCR; TCRdb's table is partial and in-frame only. The profile shows roughly 2.6 million clones, about 92% of them singletons. Sequenced: naive CD4+ T cells sorted from blood. Subset denoted: CD45RA+ positively selected. These receptors all stem from a man aged 18 to 30 in good health.

The chain uses TRBV30 and TRBJ1-3; D is unclear. With 0 bases removed from V and 2 bases from J, the gap between germline ends came to 17 bases. This CDR3 has 17 residues. CDR1 and CDR2 from the germline V gene are GTSNPN and SVGIG (reference sequence). CDR3 protein: CAWSVSFARVTGNTIYF. CDR3 nucleotide sequence: TGTGCCTGGAGTGTATCCTTTGCGAGGGTCACTGGAAACACCATATATTTT.

A single count supports this clone. V and J are TRBV19 and TRBJ1-1; D remains ambiguous. The CDR3 runs 14 residues. CDR1 is LNHDA, CDR2 SQIVND, per germline (reference sequence). Trimming stripped 1 base from V and 5 bases from J, with 11 bases between. The CDR3 DNA sequence: TGTGCCAGTAGTATAGGGAGGACTGGGACTGAAGCTTTCTTT. Its translation is CASSIGRTGTEAFF.

The chain recombines TRBV7-2 with TRBJ2-7; a possible D gene is TRBD2 (6 bases). Looked up from germline, CDR1 is SGHTA and CDR2 is FQGNSA. The CDR3 totals 16 residues. Trimming removed 5 bases from V and 6 bases from J, with 23 bases in between. The CDR3 reads CASSPAPSLGGVEQYF. The CDR3 bases are TGTGCCAGCAGCCCCGCACCGTCCCTCGGAGGGGTCGAGCAGTACTTC.

The chain couples TRBV18 to TRBJ2-5; TRBD2 agrees at 11 bases. The tail of the sequence fits TRBJ2-7 better, so the J call may be wrong. In germline, CDR1 is KGHSH, CDR2 LQKENI. CDR3 length: 13 amino acids. This chain's CDR3 is CASGTSGTYEQYF. CDR3 nucleotides: TGTGCCAGTGGGACTAGCGGCACCTACGAGCAGTACTTC.

This clone was picked up one time. The J gene is TRBJ2-1, the V gene TRBV5-1; 7 bases map to TRBD2. Germline lookup yields CDR1 SGHRS and CDR2 YFSETQ. J was trimmed by 1 base and V by 5 bases; bases with no gene match: 9. The length of the CDR3 is 16 residues. The CDR3 DNA is TGCGCCAGCAGTAAATGGACTAGTTGGTCCTACAATGAGCAGTTCTTC. This sequence encodes CASSKWTSWSYNEQFF.

Here the CDR3 reads CASSYGTLDTAPLHF. DNA for the CDR3: TGTGCCAGCAGTTATGGGACTCTTGATACCGCACCCCTCCACTTT. The chain employs TRBV6-5 and TRBJ1-6; TRBD1 might be the D (5 bases). V gave up 3 bases and J gave up 11 bases, with 17 bases separating them. Germline V gene lookup returns CDR1 MNHEY and CDR2 SVGAGI. The CDR3 is 15 residues long.

The chain links TRBV7-6 to TRBJ1-2; D might be TRBD1 (5 bases). V was clipped by 7 bases and J by 8 bases, with 17 bases between them. CDR1 and CDR2 (germline): SGHVS, FNYEAQ. The CDR3 is made up of 13 amino acids. This chain's CDR3 is CASTSTGPRGYTF. The CDR3 DNA follows: TGTGCCAGCACCTCTACAGGCCCGAGAGGCTACACCTTC.

The count of this clone is one. This chain links TRBV28 with TRBJ2-7, with 11 bases aligning to TRBD1. Trimming at V came to 6 bases and at J to 7 bases, leaving 8 bases not matched to a gene. This CDR3 has 14 amino acids. Germline values: CDR1 MDHEN, CDR2 SYDVKM. CDR3 DNA: TGTGCCAGCAGCCAGGACAGGGGGCGCTGGGAGCAGTACTTC. This encodes CASSQDRGRWEQYF.

The chain uses TRBV7-2 and TRBJ2-5; TRBD1 matches at 9 bases. The end of the DNA is better explained by TRBJ2-7, so the J call may be wrong. CDR1 is SGHTA, CDR2 FQGNSA, per germline. CDR3 length: 15 amino acids. CDR3 residues: CASRSPGQGSYEQYF. CDR3 nucleotide sequence: TGTGCCAGCAGATCCCCGGGACAGGGTAGCTACGAGCAGTACTTC.